A single sample gave rise to the 13 T cell receptor beta chains below, sequenced in a study of T-cell memory formation after mild COVID-19. TCRdb independently ran MiXCR on the 5' RACE reads; one entry per CDR3 protein. The top ten clones hold 20% to 25% of a sample with about 360,000 distinct CDR3 sequences, approximately 15% of them seen once. The source material was PBMCs or a T cell subset sorted from them (not recorded which). The receptors originated from a man between 18 and 29 years old who had mild COVID-19 (a few samples of this study predate the infection). Cell type and time point are not known.

V usage is TRBV29-1 and J usage is TRBJ2-5, with TRBD1 as a possible D gene (6 bases). V was trimmed by 1 base and J by 9 bases, leaving 15 bases between them. Germline V lookup: CDR1 SQVTM, CDR2 ANQGSEA. The CDR3 has 13 amino acids. CDR3 in DNA: TGCAGCGTTGAAGTCGACCGCCCAGGGGCCCAGTACTTC. It is translated as CSVEVDRPGAQYF.

This sequence joins TRBV7-9 and TRBJ2-5; D may match TRBD1 or TRBD2 (6 bases each). Germline loops: CDR1 SEHNR, CDR2 FQNEAQ (reference sequence). Trimming took 6 bases from V and 0 from J, leaving 17 bases between them. The CDR3 runs to 16 residues. The CDR3 DNA sequence: TGTGCCAGCAGAGGGGGGTCGGCAGGCTACCAAGAGACCCAGTACTTC. It is translated as CASRGGSAGYQETQYF.

The gene calls are TRBV20-1 and TRBJ1-1, with a tentative D call TRBD1 (6 bases). The CDR3 contains 17 residues. Germline V gives CDR1 DFQATT, CDR2 SNEGSKA (reference sequence). V was shortened by 0 bases and J by 0 bases, with 17 bases between the two germline ends. CDR3 bases: TGCAGTGCTAGAGATCGTTCCAGGGGATTCATGAACACTGAAGCTTTCTTT. This translates into CSARDRSRGFMNTEAFF.

The J gene is TRBJ1-3, the V gene TRBV5-1; 10 bases agree with TRBD1. Trimming at V came to 3 bases and at J to 3 bases, leaving 6 bases not matched to a gene. The CDR3 is made up of 16 amino acids. Germline V CDR1 and CDR2: SGHRS, YFSETQ. The CDR3 spells CASSSTGQGDGNTIYF. The CDR3 DNA follows: TGCGCCAGCAGCTCGACAGGACAGGGGGATGGAAACACCATATATTTT.

This clonotype turned up a few times. The rearrangement links TRBV20-1 to TRBJ1-2; 9 nucleotides agree with TRBD1. This CDR3 comprises 16 residues. J lost 6 bases, V lost 5 bases, and 16 bases had no gene match. Germline-derived CDR1 and CDR2 are DFQATT and SNEGSKA (reference sequence). The DNA of the CDR3 is TGCAGTGCTGGGGTTCCGGACAGGGGTTCCGGCCATGGCTACACCTTC. Translating it yields CSAGVPDRGSGHGYTF.

The chain couples TRBV29-1 to TRBJ2-3; D gene ambiguous. Germline V CDR1 and CDR2: SQVTM, ANQGSEA. The CDR3 covers 14 residues. Trimming took off 7 bases at V and 1 base at J, with 15 bases between the two ends. The CDR3 spells CSGGSGGGTDTQYF. DNA of the CDR3: TGCAGCGGAGGATCGGGCGGCGGCACAGATACGCAGTATTTT.

The V and J genes are TRBV6-5 and TRBJ1-1; D is undetermined. This CDR3 is built from 15 residues. Germline loops: CDR1 MNHEY, CDR2 SVGAGI. V was clipped by 2 bases and J by 0 bases, with 10 bases between them. The CDR3 protein is CASSYRSGVNTEAFF. The CDR3 nucleotides are TGTGCCAGCAGTTACCGCTCCGGGGTGAACACTGAAGCTTTCTTT.

This clonotype has a handful of counts. J is TRBJ2-7 and V is TRBV12-3 or TRBV12-4; TRBD2 might be the D (5 bases). Trimming stripped 10 bases from V and 6 bases from J, with 13 bases between. This CDR3 has 11 residues. This chain's CDR3 is CATSSGREQYF. The CDR3 nucleotides are TGTGCCACTAGCTCAGGTCGCGAGCAGTACTTC.

This clonotype was counted a few times. DNA of the CDR3: TGTGCCAGCACTCCCGCCGGGACCTCCTACGAGCAGTACGTC. The encoded protein is CASTPAGTSYEQYV. This sequence joins TRBV28 and TRBJ2-7, with D perhaps assigned TRBD1 or TRBD2 (5 bases each). Per germline, CDR1 MDHEN and CDR2 SYDVKM. The CDR3 loop spans 14 amino acids. V gave up 7 bases and J gave up 0 bases, with 13 bases separating them.

V is TRBV2 and J is TRBJ1-5; 7 nucleotides align to TRBD1. Trimming took 5 bases from V and 4 from J; bases not matched to a gene: 5. CDR1 and CDR2 (germline): SNHLY, FYNNEI. CDR3 length equals 14 residues. The CDR3 here is CASSWGTENQPQHF. The CDR3 bases are TGTGCCAGCAGTTGGGGGACAGAAAATCAGCCCCAGCATTTT.

This clonotype was detected many times. The genes are TRBV9 and TRBJ2-3; unclear D gene. The germline V gene encodes CDR1 SGDLS and CDR2 YYNGEE. Trimming shortened V by 3 bases and J by 5 bases, and 10 bases separated the two germline ends. This CDR3 is built from 13 residues. CDR3 amino acids: CASSEWPGDTQYF. Here the CDR3 DNA reads TGTGCCAGCAGCGAGTGGCCTGGAGATACGCAGTATTTT.

This clonotype was recorded once. This chain uses TRBV27 with TRBJ1-1; possible D gene TRBD1, 6 bases. Germline CDR1 and CDR2: MNHEY and SMNVEV (reference sequence). V lost 4 bases and J lost 8, with 11 bases in between. The CDR3 has 12 amino acids. CDR3 sequence reads: CASSSPGTEAFF. CDR3 coding DNA: TGTGCCAGCAGTTCACCCGGGACAGAAGCTTTCTTT.

In this sample, this clonotype turned up many times. The chain uses TRBV4-3 and TRBJ2-2; 15 bases match TRBD2. This CDR3 region has 20 residues. Germline V gene data show CDR1 as LGHNA and CDR2 as YSLEER. V shed 0 bases and J 5 bases; nucleotides not matched to a gene: 10. CDR3 coding DNA: TGCGCCAGCAGCCAAGATCTGGGACTAGCGGGGGGCCTCCCAACCGGGGAGCTGTTTTTT. Amino acid sequence: CASSQDLGLAGGLPTGELFF.